The present T cell receptor beta chain was sequenced within a study of Tregs in tolerant kidney transplant recipients. Germline CDR1 reads GTSNPN; CDR2 reads SVGIG (reference sequence). V lost 5 bases and J lost 3, with 20 bases in between. The CDR3 runs 16 residues. Sequencing was performed with immunoSEQ multiplex PCR; in TCRdb, only in-frame clones are kept and a portion is missing. The profile shows roughly 120,000 clones, 85% to 95% of them singletons. Sequencing was done on a sample of CD4+ T cells from blood. The chain couples TRBV30 to TRBJ1-5; D is unresolved. The receptor was derived from a human donor in good health. CDR3 nucleotides: TGTGCCTGGCGGGGAGCCCGGACGGCGCACAATCAGCCCCAGCATTTT. This encodes CAWRGARTAHNQPQHF.